This T cell receptor beta chain was sequenced for a study of blood T cell repertoires in COVID-19. The CDR3 has 15 residues. V dropped 5 bases and J dropped 1; count of bases not matched to a gene: 6. CDR1 is SNHLY, CDR2 FYNNEI, per germline. Original methodology: Amplifying reference gene primers gave estimates of nucleated cell counts. The data were produced by immunoSEQ multiplex PCR, yet TCRdb's version contains in-frame clones alone and is incomplete. V, J and clone size reflect that table, while D and trimming were determined from the DNA. The data contain tens of thousands of clones, 87% of them singletons.

The source is a man between 60 and 75 years old with active COVID-19. Sample: peripheral blood. The rearrangement uses TRBV2 and TRBJ2-3; 7 bases fit TRBD1. CDR3 in amino acids: CASSTQGLGTDTQYF. CDR3 bases: TGTGCCAGCAGTACACAGGGGCTGGGCACAGATACGCAGTATTTT.